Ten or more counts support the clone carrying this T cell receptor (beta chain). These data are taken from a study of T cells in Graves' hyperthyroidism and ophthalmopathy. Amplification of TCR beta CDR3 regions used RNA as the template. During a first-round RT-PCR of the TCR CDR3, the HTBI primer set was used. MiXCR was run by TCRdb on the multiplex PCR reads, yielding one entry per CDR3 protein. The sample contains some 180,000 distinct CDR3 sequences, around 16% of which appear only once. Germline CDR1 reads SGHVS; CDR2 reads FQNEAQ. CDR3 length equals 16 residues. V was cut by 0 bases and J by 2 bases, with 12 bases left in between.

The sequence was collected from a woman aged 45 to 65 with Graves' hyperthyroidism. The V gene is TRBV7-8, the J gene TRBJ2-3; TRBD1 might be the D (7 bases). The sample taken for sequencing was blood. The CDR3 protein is CASSLAGGTVTDTQYF. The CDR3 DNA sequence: TGTGCCAGCAGCTTAGCCGGAGGGACAGTCACAGATACGCAGTATTTT.